What follows are 28 T cell receptor beta chains derived from one specimen sequenced in a study of blood T cells in healthy people across ages. A second PCR of roughly 7 to 11 cycles used a sample-barcoded 5' primer and a J-beta primer mix. TCRdb recomputed calls from the 5' RACE reads with MiXCR, one row per CDR3 protein. The table lists approximately 800,000 distinct CDR3 sequences, roughly 56% of them singletons. Sequenced input: blood. These receptors were collected from a man aged 40-49 years in good health.

Points on this clonotype: The junction differs from germline at one of its ends, possibly a read error. This chain joins TRBV11-1 and TRBJ2-2, with TRBD2 matching 7 bases. In germline, CDR1 is SGHAT, CDR2 FQDESV (reference sequence). This CDR3 has 15 amino acids. DNA of the CDR3: TGTACCAGCAGCTTACTAGCGTCGAACACCGGGGAGCTGTTTTTT. Its protein product is CTSSLLASNTGELFF.

The chain links TRBV4-1 to TRBJ1-5, with 9 nucleotides matching TRBD1. Unmatched junction bases numbered 26, after V lost 9 bases and J lost 2 bases. This CDR3 has 21 residues. CDR1 MGHRA and CDR2 YSYEKL come from the germline V gene. The CDR3 reads CARRRNDLGQGWIIGNQPQHF. CDR3 bases: TGCGCCAGACGAAGAAACGACCTAGGACAGGGGTGGATAATTGGCAATCAGCCCCAGCATTTT.

This clonotype occurred a few times. The J gene is TRBJ2-3, the V gene TRBV5-5; tentative D call: TRBD1 (5 bases). The CDR3 extends over 18 amino acids. V shed 4 bases and J shed 4 bases, with 25 bases lying between them. CDR1 SGHKS and CDR2 YYEKEE come from the germline V gene (reference sequence). In DNA form, the CDR3 reads TGTGCCAGCAGCGCCCCCAGGGTGGCTGCCACGGTCGCAGATACGCAGTATTTT. Translating gives CASSAPRVAATVADTQYF.

V usage is TRBV6-1 and J usage is TRBJ1-6; 8 nucleotides line up with TRBD1. This CDR3 has 15 amino acids. V lost 7 bases and J lost 4; bases outside the gene matches: 6. Germline V CDR1 and CDR2: MNHNS, SASEGT. The CDR3 DNA follows: TGTGCCAGCATCAACCGGGACAGGTATAATTCACCCCTCCACTTT. This encodes CASINRDRYNSPLHF.

The V and J genes are TRBV7-2 and TRBJ2-5; no clear D. The tail of the sequence fits TRBJ2-4 better, so the J call may be wrong. The CDR3 consists of 12 residues. Germline V gene data show CDR1 as SGHTA and CDR2 as FQGNSA. The CDR3 sequence is CASSPNANIQYF. The CDR3 bases are TGTGCCAGCAGTCCCAATGCAAACATTCAGTACTTC.

This chain connects TRBV28 to TRBJ2-7; 7 positions agree with TRBD2. The germline V gene has CDR1 MDHEN and CDR2 SYDVKM. The length of the CDR3 is 14 residues. V trimming: 5 bases; J trimming: 4 bases; junction bases outside the gene matches: 8. CDR3 protein: CASSPGGTFYEQYF. The CDR3 DNA reads TGTGCCAGCAGTCCGGGGGGAACGTTTTACGAGCAGTACTTC.

The gene calls are TRBV5-1 and TRBJ2-5, with no clear D. Trimming removed 7 bases at V and 4 bases at J, with 14 bases between. This CDR3 has 13 residues. The germline gives CDR1 SGHRS, CDR2 YFSETQ. The CDR3, as DNA: TGCGCCAGCGGGGTGGATGGGCCAGAGACCCAGTACTTC. Translated: CASGVDGPETQYF.

This clonotype was counted between two and nine times. V is TRBV12-3 or TRBV12-4 and J is TRBJ2-7, with D perhaps TRBD1 (6 bases). This CDR3 has 13 residues. Trimming took off 6 bases at V and 5 bases at J, with 14 bases between the two ends. CDR3 amino acids: CASSLTGLHEQYF. The CDR3 nucleotides read TGTGCCAGCAGCCTTACAGGGCTCCACGAGCAGTACTTC.

The genes are TRBV5-1 and TRBJ2-1; 8 nucleotides line up with TRBD2. The CDR3 is made up of 16 amino acids. Germline CDR1 is SGHRS and CDR2 is YFSETQ. V lost 0 bases to trimming and J lost 10 bases; unmatched junction nucleotides: 12. The CDR3: CASSLVGSGGLQEQFF. In DNA form, the CDR3 reads TGCGCCAGCAGCTTGGTGGGGTCGGGGGGGCTTCAGGAGCAGTTCTTC. Together with reference TRBV5-1 and TRBJ2-1, the CDR3 gives the full variable domain: KAGVTQTPRYLIKTRGQQVTLSCSPISGHRSVSWYQQTPGQGLQFLFEYFSETQRNKGNFPGRFSGRQFSNSRSEMNVSTLELGDSALYLCASSLVGSGGLQEQFFGPGTRLTVL.

The V gene is TRBV21-1, the J gene TRBJ2-3; the table assigns TRBD2, which was not confirmed against the DNA. TRBV21-1 is marked as a pseudogene. The CDR3 spans 17 residues. CDR3 loop: CASSKVGTSGGTDTQYF. CDR3 sequence (DNA): TGTGCCAGCAGCAAAGTTGGGACTAGCGGGGGCACAGATACGCAGTATTTT.

The chain employs TRBV20-1 and TRBJ1-6; 10 positions agree with TRBD1. Germline lookup yields CDR1 DFQATT and CDR2 SNEGSKA (reference sequence). The CDR3 totals 13 residues. The trim removed 6 bases at V and 7 bases at J, leaving 3 bases unmatched. CDR3 amino acids: CSAPTGGNSPLHF. The CDR3 coding sequence is TGCAGTGCCCCGACAGGGGGCAATTCACCCCTCCACTTT.

The CDR3 reads CASMLGDRPSEQYF. The CDR3 nucleotides read TGTGCCAGCATGCTCGGGGACCGCCCATCCGAGCAGTACTTC. This rearrangement joins TRBV6-1 to TRBJ2-7, with D perhaps matching TRBD1 or TRBD2 (5 bases each). The V gene lost 7 bases and the J gene lost 6 bases, with 19 bases spanning the gap. Germline V CDR1 and CDR2: MNHNS, SASEGT. The CDR3 sequence is 14 residues long.

The chain combines TRBV29-1 with TRBJ2-3; TRBD1 matches at 9 bases. CDR3 length: 15 residues. Losses at the gene ends were 8 bases for V and 6 bases for J; bases not matched to a gene: 15. Germline CDR1 SQVTM, CDR2 ANQGSEA. CDR3 protein: CSTRRRTGGEDTQYF. For the CDR3, the DNA is TGCAGCACACGAAGGCGAACAGGGGGCGAGGATACGCAGTATTTT.

This chain joins TRBV12-5 and TRBJ2-5, with 11 bases that match TRBD2. This CDR3 has 17 residues. With V trimmed by 1 base and J by 0 bases, 4 bases remained unmatched. The germline V gene has CDR1 LGHNT and CDR2 FRNRAP. The CDR3 region is CASGLERLAGNQETQYF. The CDR3 region has the DNA TGTGCTAGTGGTTTGGAGCGACTAGCGGGGAACCAAGAGACCCAGTACTTC.

This chain uses TRBV27 with TRBJ2-4, with 11 bases identical to TRBD2. This CDR3 is built from 15 residues. Germline V CDR1 and CDR2: MNHEY, SMNVEV (reference sequence). J lost 5 bases, V lost 5 bases, and 5 bases had no gene match. Written as DNA, the CDR3 is TGTGCCAGCAGTCGACTAGCGGGAAAAGAAAACATTCAGTACTTC. Amino acids: CASSRLAGKENIQYF.

Comments on this clonotype: Compared with germline, one end of the junction differs, possibly owing to a read error. This CDR3 reads CASTRTGNAEAFF. The CDR3 DNA follows: TGTGCCAGTACTAGGACTGGGAACGCTGAAGCTTTCTTT. This chain connects TRBV19 to TRBJ1-1; D gene ambiguous. Germline V gene sequence: CDR1 LNHDA, CDR2 SQIVND (reference sequence). The CDR3 runs to 13 residues.

Comments on this clonotype: A junction end diverges from the germline sequence, so it may reflect a read error. V usage is TRBV11-3 and J usage is TRBJ2-5, with TRBD1 identical over 10 bases. The J call may not be correct, given that the DNA end is closer to TRBJ2-7. The CDR3 loop spans 15 amino acids. Germline CDR1 is SGHNT and CDR2 is YENEEA. The CDR3 sequence is CASSGGQGFGYEQYF. In nucleotides, the CDR3 is TGTGCTAGCAGCGGGGGACAGGGGTTTGGCTACGAGCAGTACTTC.

The chain joins TRBV29-1 to TRBJ2-7; no clear D. The CDR3 is 12 residues long. Germline assignment: CDR1 SQVTM and CDR2 ANQGSEA. V was trimmed by 1 base and J by 8 bases, leaving 12 bases between them. The CDR3 sequence is CSVEGVAAQQYF. The CDR3 nucleotides read TGCAGCGTTGAAGGGGTAGCAGCGCAGCAGTACTTC.

This chain joins TRBV20-1 and TRBJ2-7; maybe TRBD1 (6 bases). CDR1 DFQATT and CDR2 SNEGSKA come from the germline V gene (reference sequence). The CDR3 runs 11 residues. Trimming shortened V by 7 bases and J by 3 bases, and 10 bases separated the two germline ends. The CDR3 is CSGRGIYEQYF. CDR3 nucleotides: TGCAGTGGAAGGGGGATCTACGAGCAGTACTTC.

The J gene is TRBJ2-7, the V gene TRBV29-1; TRBD2 matches 12 bases. Germline trimming cut 4 bases from V and 3 bases from J; bases unmatched to any gene: 10. The CDR3 length is 16 residues. Germline V gene lookup returns CDR1 SQVTM and CDR2 ANQGSEA. The CDR3 loop is CSVVTSGSYPLYEQYF. For the CDR3, the DNA is TGCAGCGTTGTGACTAGCGGGAGTTATCCTCTCTACGAGCAGTACTTC.

This chain joins TRBV12-3 or TRBV12-4 and TRBJ2-2; the D is unclear. V lost 6 bases and J 4 bases, leaving 9 bases between the germline ends. The CDR3 sequence is 13 residues long. The CDR3, as DNA: TGTGCCAGCAGGCGGAGAAGCACCGGGGAGCTGTTTTTT. Translating it yields CASRRRSTGELFF.

The chain carries TRBV24-1 and TRBJ2-3; TRBD2 agrees at 7 bases. V shed 2 bases and J 3 bases; nucleotides not matched to a gene: 4. The CDR3 loop spans 15 amino acids. Germline CDR1 reads KGHDR; CDR2 reads SFDVKD. The CDR3 spells CATSDSTSRTDTQYF. As DNA, the CDR3 is TGTGCCACCAGTGATTCGACTAGCCGAACAGATACGCAGTATTTT.

This clonotype has only a few counts. The chain combines TRBV5-1 with TRBJ1-6; maybe TRBD1 (5 bases). From germline, CDR1 is SGHRS and CDR2 YFSETQ. The CDR3 has 14 amino acids. V gave up 3 bases and J gave up 10 bases, with 14 bases separating them. The CDR3 reads CASSWGERDSPLHF. CDR3 DNA sequence: TGCGCCAGCAGCTGGGGGGAAAGGGACTCACCCCTCCACTTT.

The DNA of the CDR3 is TGTGCCAGCCTATCGACCGGGACACCGAGAAGCGGGAGCTCCTACGAGCAGTACTTC. It translates to CASLSTGTPRSGSSYEQYF. This chain uses TRBV2 with TRBJ2-7; 8 positions match TRBD2. The CDR3 runs to 19 residues. CDR1 and CDR2 from the germline V gene are SNHLY and FYNNEI. V gave up 8 bases and J gave up 0 bases; unmatched junction bases: 21.

This sequence joins TRBV6-5 and TRBJ2-5; D possibly uses TRBD1 or TRBD2 (6 bases each). Germline assignment: CDR1 MNHEY and CDR2 SVGAGI. The CDR3 sequence is 15 residues long. V lost 2 bases and J 1 base, leaving 11 bases between the germline ends. The CDR3 DNA is TGTGCCAGCAGTTACGGAGGGGGAGTCCAAGAGACCCAGTACTTC. Protein: CASSYGGGVQETQYF.

This sequence joins TRBV7-2 and TRBJ2-2; maybe TRBD2 (5 bases). The CDR3 is 13 residues long. Per germline, CDR1 SGHTA and CDR2 FQGNSA. The ends were cut back, 5 bases at V and 3 bases at J, with 7 bases in the middle. The CDR3 nucleotides are TGTGCCAGCAGCCCGGACTACACCGGGGAGCTGTTTTTT. Protein sequence: CASSPDYTGELFF.

The chain links TRBV7-2 to TRBJ2-6; D gene ambiguous. Per germline, CDR1 SGHTA and CDR2 FQGNSA. V was pared by 8 bases and J by 0 bases, with 8 bases between. This CDR3 comprises 14 residues. The CDR3 region has the DNA TGTGCCAGCGCAGTGAGCTCTGGGGCCAACGTCCTGACTTTC. This translates into CASAVSSGANVLTF.

This clonotype has only a few counts. The V call is TRBV20-1, the J call TRBJ2-3, with 7 bases matching TRBD2. V lost 3 bases and J lost 2; bases outside the gene matches: 14. Germline loops: CDR1 DFQATT, CDR2 SNEGSKA (reference sequence). CDR3 length: 17 residues. The DNA of the CDR3 is TGCAGTGCTAGGGCCCTTGCTAGCGGTGATCTCACAGATACGCAGTATTTT. It yields the protein CSARALASGDLTDTQYF.